The entry below gives a single T cell receptor beta chain sequence along with its context. Its antigen is not identified. The sample belongs to a study of T cell responses to AZD1222 COVID-19 vaccine. With 1 base clipped from V and 7 bases from J, the junction kept 2 bases outside the gene matches. CDR1 is LGHDT and CDR2 is YNNKEL in the germline V gene (reference sequence). This CDR3 is built from 15 residues. Regarding the study as a whole: Without day 14 samples, only post-peak T cell repertoires were studied. Possibly, clonal diversity was underestimated; donors were largely white British and included more females. The study found vaccine-associated CD4 TCRs spanning spike, dominant at 160-218 and 743-854. Unmutated variant regions are reportedly the target of nearly half of TCRs that are spike-specific.

Sequencing was performed with immunoSEQ multiplex PCR; in TCRdb, only in-frame clones are kept and a portion is missing. Of 110,000 to 150,000 clones in the sample, just over 90% were seen once. This receptor was obtained from an adult in good health. The chain links TRBV3-1 (or the pseudogene TRBV3-2) to TRBJ2-1; 12 bases match TRBD2. Sequencing used peripheral blood, obtained on day 0 of AZD1222 vaccination. The CDR3 DNA reads TGTGCCAGCAGCCAAGTAACTAGCGGGGGGAATGAGCAGTTCTTC. Residues: CASSQVTSGGNEQFF.